These 6 T cell receptor beta chains originate from one sample sequenced in a study of human T cells and chemical hapten exposure. TCRdb re-called the RACE reads with MiXCR, one entry per CDR3 protein. The data show some 65,000 distinct CDR3 sequences, about 6.5% seen once. The time point is: healthy volunteer bleed at 6 weeks. RNA extraction used unfractionated whole blood as the source of total RNA. Sequencing used whole blood. These receptors were obtained from a female donor in good health. Some clones in this sample may be carry-over from other donors' samples.

This clonotype was counted a few times. This sequence joins TRBV7-9 and TRBJ2-6; D uncertain. V lost 4 bases, J lost 4 bases, and 14 bases lay in between. CDR3 size: 16 residues. Per the germline V gene, CDR1 is SEHNR and CDR2 is FQNEAQ (reference sequence). This CDR3 reads CASSSQLDIGANVLTF. CDR3 nucleotide sequence: TGTGCCAGCAGCTCACAATTAGATATAGGGGCCAACGTCCTGACTTTC.

This clonotype was recorded at least ten times. The V call is TRBV28, the J call TRBJ2-5, with TRBD1 identical over 7 bases. Germline values: CDR1 MDHEN, CDR2 SYDVKM. Losses at the gene ends were 7 bases for V and 1 base for J; bases not matched to a gene: 9. The CDR3 loop spans 15 amino acids. The CDR3 DNA sequence: TGTGCCAGCATCCCAAACAGGGGTCTCCAAGAGACCCAGTACTTC. Protein sequence: CASIPNRGLQETQYF.

This clonotype occurred many times. This chain joins TRBV5-1 and TRBJ2-3; 15 nucleotides line up with TRBD2. V shed 4 bases, J shed 3 bases, and the junction held 3 bases outside the gene matches. The germline gives CDR1 SGHRS, CDR2 YFSETQ. CDR3 length equals 16 residues. CDR3 DNA sequence: TGCGCCAGCAGCGGGGGACTAGCGGGAGGAACAGATACGCAGTATTTT. This encodes CASSGGLAGGTDTQYF. Looking up the rest from reference TRBV5-1 and TRBJ2-3 gives the full variable domain: KAGVTQTPRYLIKTRGQQVTLSCSPISGHRSVSWYQQTPGQGLQFLFEYFSETQRNKGNFPGRFSGRQFSNSRSEMNVSTLELGDSALYLCASSGGLAGGTDTQYFGPGTRLTVL.

V is TRBV28 and J is TRBJ2-5, with TRBD1 matching over 8 bases. This CDR3 is built from 15 residues. Germline CDR1 MDHEN, CDR2 SYDVKM. The ends lost 8 bases at V and 4 bases at J; junction bases unmatched: 12. In nucleotides, the CDR3 is TGTGCCAGCCATAGAGGGGACAGGCCGGTAGAGACCCAGTACTTC. Protein: CASHRGDRPVETQYF.

This clonotype was counted many times. The CDR3 reads CASRPGGTYSYEQYF. The CDR3 region has the DNA TGTGCCAGCAGACCAGGAGGGACATACAGCTACGAGCAGTACTTC. This chain connects TRBV27 to TRBJ2-7; D might be TRBD1 or TRBD2, each matching 6 bases. Per germline, CDR1 MNHEY and CDR2 SMNVEV (reference sequence). The CDR3 contains 15 residues. Deletions cut 6 bases from V and 3 bases from J, with 18 bases between.

This chain connects TRBV28 to TRBJ1-1; D possibly corresponds to TRBD1 (6 bases). The germline CDR1 and CDR2 sequences are MDHEN and SYDVKM. There are 13 residues in the CDR3. The V end lost 9 bases, the J end lost 1 base, and 12 bases lay between the germline ends. The CDR3 spells CASIGQRNTEAFF. CDR3 coding DNA: TGTGCCAGTATAGGACAGAGGAACACTGAAGCTTTCTTT.